One sample yielded the 29 T cell receptor beta chains listed below, sequenced in a study of T-cell memory formation after mild COVID-19. MiXCR, run by TCRdb on the 5' RACE reads, gives a single entry per CDR3 protein. Here the sample spans about 340,000 distinct CDR3 sequences, 20% to 25% being singletons. Sequencing was performed on PBMCs or a T cell subset sorted from them (not recorded which). The receptors here all came from a man aged 18 to 29 who had mild COVID-19 (a few samples of this study predate the infection). Cell type and time point are not known.

This clonotype was found a few times. This chain uses TRBV3-1 with TRBJ2-5, with D possibly being TRBD1 or TRBD2 (5 bases each). The CDR3 is made up of 16 amino acids. Per the germline V gene, CDR1 is LGHDT and CDR2 is YNNKEL (reference sequence). V shed 0 bases and J shed 5 bases, with 16 bases lying between them. CDR3 sequence (DNA): TGTGCCAGCAGCCAAGATAGGGACCAGGGCGGCGAGACCCAGTACTTC. It yields the protein CASSQDRDQGGETQYF.

This clonotype was observed a few times. The chain joins TRBV10-3 to TRBJ1-5, with TRBD1 identical over 10 bases. Germline assignment: CDR1 ENHRY and CDR2 SYGVKD. CDR3 size: 17 residues. V shed 2 bases and J 2 bases; nucleotides not matched to a gene: 6. The CDR3 spells CAISEPGQGLGNQPQHF. In nucleotides, the CDR3 is TGTGCCATCAGTGAGCCGGGACAGGGGCTTGGCAATCAGCCCCAGCATTTT.

V is TRBV6-4 and J is TRBJ1-1; maybe TRBD1 (5 bases). Trimming took 8 bases from V and 3 from J, leaving 25 bases between them. CDR3 length equals 17 residues. Germline assignment: CDR1 MRHNA and CDR2 SNTAGT. In DNA, the CDR3 is TGTGCCAGCTCTTGGGGCTCCCTCCGGGGAATGCACACTGAAGCTTTCTTT. This gives the protein CASSWGSLRGMHTEAFF.

V usage is TRBV20-1 and J usage is TRBJ2-7; D is possibly TRBD1 or TRBD2 (5 bases each). This CDR3 is 12 amino acids long. The V end was cut by 3 bases, the J end by 5 bases, with 11 bases between. Germline CDR1 DFQATT, CDR2 SNEGSKA (reference sequence). The DNA for the CDR3 is TGCAGTGCTAGGGGGGACGGAGACGAGCAGTACGTC. It is translated as CSARGDGDEQYV.

This clonotype was counted a few times. This chain uses TRBV18 with TRBJ1-5; maybe TRBD1 (5 bases). CDR1 is KGHSH, CDR2 LQKENI, per germline. V was clipped by 3 bases and J by 5 bases, with 8 bases between them. CDR3 length: 13 residues. CDR3 protein: CASSPGEDQPQHF. CDR3 nucleotides: TGTGCCAGCTCACCGGGGGAGGATCAGCCCCAGCATTTT.

The V and J genes are TRBV5-1 and TRBJ2-3; D gene ambiguous. Trimming took 2 bases from V and 0 from J, leaving 13 bases between them. CDR3 length equals 16 residues. From germline, CDR1 is SGHRS and CDR2 YFSETQ. The CDR3, as DNA: TGCGCCAGCAGCTTTGTGGACCCAACTAGCACAGATACGCAGTATTTT. Its translation is CASSFVDPTSTDTQYF.

This clonotype showed up just a few times. The CDR3 is CAPARGPLYKGSPLHF. The DNA of the CDR3 is TGTGCCCCCGCTAGGGGACCACTCTATAAGGGTTCACCCCTCCACTTT. The chain is built from TRBV24-1 and TRBJ1-6; possibly TRBD1 for D (5 bases). The V end was cut by 12 bases, the J end by 9 bases, with 26 bases between. The CDR3 contains 16 residues. Germline V CDR1 and CDR2: KGHDR, SFDVKD.

In its sample, this clonotype was seen a few times. The V gene is TRBV28, the J gene TRBJ1-1; perhaps TRBD1 as D (5 bases). Germline-derived CDR1 and CDR2 are MDHEN and SYDVKM. This CDR3 contains 11 residues. Trimming pared 5 bases from V and 9 bases from J, leaving 10 bases between. CDR3 residues: CASSNAGKAFF. The DNA of the CDR3 is TGTGCCAGCAGTAACGCAGGGAAAGCTTTCTTT.

A few counts support this clonotype. The V and J genes are TRBV6-6 and TRBJ1-1, with 8 bases aligning to TRBD1. The CDR3 totals 15 residues. The V and J ends lost 2 bases and 6 bases, in that order; junction bases with no gene match: 8. Germline V gives CDR1 MNHNY, CDR2 SVGAGI (reference sequence). The CDR3: CASSYRQGNSAEAFF. Here the CDR3 DNA reads TGTGCCAGCAGTTACAGACAGGGGAATAGCGCTGAAGCTTTCTTT.

The rearrangement joins TRBV27 to TRBJ1-4, with D unclear. V was trimmed by 2 bases and J by 8 bases, leaving 12 bases between them. The CDR3 length is 14 residues. Germline-derived CDR1 and CDR2 are MNHEY and SMNVEV (reference sequence). The CDR3 reads CASSLAGLGEKLFF. CDR3 in DNA: TGTGCCAGCAGTTTAGCCGGGTTGGGAGAAAAACTGTTTTTT.

The V and J genes are TRBV5-1 and TRBJ2-3; tentatively, D is TRBD2 (5 bases). Germline loops: CDR1 SGHRS, CDR2 YFSETQ. The V gene lost 3 bases and the J gene lost 6 bases, with 17 bases spanning the gap. The CDR3 sequence is 15 residues long. The chain's CDR3 is CASSSGSGHGDTQYF. For the CDR3, the DNA is TGCGCCAGCAGCTCGGGGTCGGGCCACGGGGATACGCAGTATTTT.

This clonotype is a singleton in its sample. V is TRBV20-1 and J is TRBJ2-3, with 11 bases that match TRBD2. CDR1 and CDR2 from the germline V gene are DFQATT and SNEGSKA (reference sequence). This CDR3 is 20 amino acids long. The V segment lost 0 bases and the J segment 3 bases; nucleotides outside the gene matches: 17. The CDR3 coding sequence is TGCAGTGCTAGAGATTGGTTAAATCTAGCGGGGGGCCGGGGGACAGATACGCAGTATTTT. Encoded protein: CSARDWLNLAGGRGTDTQYF.

This clonotype came up a few times. The rearrangement joins TRBV4-2 to TRBJ2-2; the match to TRBD1 covers 9 bases. Germline V lookup: CDR1 LGHNA, CDR2 YNFKEQ. V trimming: 5 bases; J trimming: 5 bases; junction bases outside the gene matches: 6. This CDR3 is built from 15 residues. The CDR3 is CASSFGTGNTGELFF. In DNA form, the CDR3 reads TGTGCCAGCAGCTTTGGGACAGGGAATACCGGGGAGCTGTTTTTT.

This chain connects TRBV6-5 to TRBJ1-6; D is unclear. Germline lookup yields CDR1 MNHEY and CDR2 SVGAGI. V gave up 2 bases and J gave up 7 bases, with 6 bases separating them. The CDR3 sequence is 13 residues long. The CDR3 loop is CASSYTVNSPLHF. In DNA form, the CDR3 reads TGTGCCAGCAGTTACACAGTAAATTCACCCCTCCACTTT.

V gene TRBV29-1 combines with J gene TRBJ2-7; possible D gene TRBD2, 5 bases. The germline V gene has CDR1 SQVTM and CDR2 ANQGSEA. CDR3 length: 13 amino acids. V lost 0 bases and J lost 9, with 15 bases in between. In nucleotides, the CDR3 is TGCAGCGTTGAAGATAGATCCCCCGGGGTGCAGTACTTC. Amino acids: CSVEDRSPGVQYF.

The J gene is TRBJ1-5, the V gene TRBV3-1; D unclear. V lost 0 bases and J lost 2, with 5 bases in between. Germline CDR1 reads LGHDT; CDR2 reads YNNKEL (reference sequence). The CDR3 is 14 amino acids. The CDR3 DNA is TGTGCCAGCAGCCAAGATCACGGCAATCAGCCCCAGCATTTT. Translation gives CASSQDHGNQPQHF.

This chain joins TRBV6-1 and TRBJ1-5, with D unresolved. Deletions cut 7 bases from V and 5 bases from J, with 18 bases between. Germline lookup yields CDR1 MNHNS and CDR2 SASEGT. The CDR3 spans 15 residues. The CDR3 loop reads CASTALGRSDQPQHF. In nucleotides, the CDR3 is TGTGCCAGCACCGCGCTAGGGAGGAGCGATCAGCCCCAGCATTTT.

This clonotype was found a few times. V is TRBV6-6 and J is TRBJ2-5; tentative D call: TRBD2 (6 bases). Germline assignment: CDR1 MNHNY and CDR2 SVGAGI (reference sequence). V was clipped by 8 bases and J by 4 bases, with 14 bases between them. This CDR3 has 13 residues. CDR3 bases: TGTGCCAGCTTGTCGGGGGTCGGAGAGACCCAGTACTTC. Translation gives CASLSGVGETQYF.

J is TRBJ1-4 and V is TRBV28; possible D gene TRBD1, 5 bases. Germline CDR1 MDHEN, CDR2 SYDVKM. V lost 10 bases and J lost 7, with 22 bases in between. This CDR3 is 15 amino acids long. CDR3 sequence reads: CATTDRGADGEKLFF. Written as DNA, the CDR3 is TGTGCCACCACAGATAGGGGAGCAGATGGTGAAAAACTGTTTTTT.

This clonotype has more than one count but fewer than ten. The CDR3 DNA reads as TGTGCCAGCAGCCGAGGAATAGCGGGGGCCACAGATACGCAGTATTTT. It specifies CASSRGIAGATDTQYF. The V and J genes are TRBV7-9 and TRBJ2-3, with TRBD2 matching 9 bases. The CDR3 loop spans 16 amino acids. The J segment lost 2 bases and the V segment lost 5 bases, leaving 8 bases of the junction unmatched. Germline lookup yields CDR1 SEHNR and CDR2 FQNEAQ (reference sequence). The full variable domain, in which reference TRBV7-9 and TRBJ2-3 provide the parts outside the CDR3, is DTGVSQNPRHKITKRGQNVTFRCDPISEHNRLYWYRQTLGQGPEFLTYFQNEAQLEKSRLLSDRFSAERPKGSFSTLEIQRTEQGDSAMYLCASSRGIAGATDTQYFGPGTRLTVL.

V gene TRBV12-3 or TRBV12-4 combines with J gene TRBJ2-1, with 11 bases fitting TRBD1. Trimming removed 7 bases from V and 6 bases from J; junction bases left unmatched: 8. This CDR3 is 15 amino acids long. CDR3 region: CASIYSGTGGNEQFF. CDR3 nucleotide sequence: TGTGCCAGCATCTACTCCGGGACAGGGGGCAATGAGCAGTTCTTC.

The sample holds a few counts of this clonotype. The chain links TRBV11-2 to TRBJ2-7; D is tentatively TRBD1 or TRBD2 (5 bases each). CDR3 length: 14 residues. In germline, CDR1 is SGHAT, CDR2 FQNNGV. Trimming pared 5 bases from V and 2 bases from J, leaving 13 bases between. CDR3 loop: CASSVRGPTYEQYF. The CDR3 DNA is TGTGCCAGCAGCGTTAGGGGACCTACCTACGAGCAGTACTTC.

This clonotype was recorded at least ten times. V is TRBV4-1 and J is TRBJ2-7; D is unresolved. Trimming shortened V by 4 bases and J by 0 bases, and 10 bases separated the two germline ends. In germline, CDR1 is MGHRA, CDR2 YSYEKL. The CDR3 has 14 residues. CDR3 region: CASSPLPSSYEQYF. The CDR3 DNA reads as TGCGCCAGCAGCCCACTGCCTAGCTCCTACGAGCAGTACTTC.

The rearrangement links TRBV12-3 or TRBV12-4 to TRBJ1-1; the D is unclear. The CDR3 length is 11 residues. The V end lost 3 bases, the J end lost 6 bases, and 5 bases lay between the germline ends. The DNA for the CDR3 is TGTGCCAGCAGTTTGGTCGCTGAAGCTTTCTTT. Amino acid sequence: CASSLVAEAFF.

The rearrangement links TRBV5-6 to TRBJ2-4; D possibly corresponds to TRBD2 (5 bases). Per the germline V gene, CDR1 is SGHDT and CDR2 is YYEEEE. V was cut by 1 base and J by 2 bases, with 13 bases left in between. This CDR3 spans 16 amino acids. As DNA, the CDR3 is TGTGCCAGCAGCTTGCTGAATGGCGGGTCCAAAAACATTCAGTACTTC. The encoded protein is CASSLLNGGSKNIQYF.

J is TRBJ1-1 and V is TRBV7-2; TRBD1 might be the D (5 bases). The CDR3 consists of 14 residues. The germline gives CDR1 SGHTA, CDR2 FQGNSA. V dropped 5 bases and J dropped 8 bases, with 18 bases sitting between them. For the CDR3, the DNA is TGTGCCAGCAGCCCTAGGGGCGGGACGAAGGAAGCTTTCTTT. Its translation is CASSPRGGTKEAFF. Full variable domain (missing parts from reference TRBV7-2 and TRBJ1-1): GAGVSQSPSNKVTEKGKDVELRCDPISGHTALYWYRQSLGQGLEFLIYFQGNSAPDKSGLPSDRFSAERTGGSVSTLTIQRTQQEDSAVYLCASSPRGGTKEAFFGQGTRLTVV.

V usage is TRBV5-6 and J usage is TRBJ2-5; maybe TRBD2 (5 bases). Per the germline V gene, CDR1 is SGHDT and CDR2 is YYEEEE. This CDR3 is built from 13 residues. Trimming removed 1 base from V and 4 bases from J, with 8 bases in between. The CDR3 DNA sequence: TGTGCCAGCAGCTTGCAGCTAGCAGAGACCCAGTACTTC. It translates to CASSLQLAETQYF.

CDR3 nucleotide sequence: TGTGCCAGCAGCTTAGTCGGTAGCGCAGATACGCAGTATTTT. Translated: CASSLVGSADTQYF. The rearrangement uses TRBV11-2 and TRBJ2-3, with D possibly TRBD2 on 5 matching bases. CDR3 length equals 14 residues. V was cut by 1 base and J by 4 bases, with 9 bases left in between. Germline V lookup: CDR1 SGHAT, CDR2 FQNNGV.

J is TRBJ2-7 and V is TRBV2; D remains ambiguous. The CDR3 length is 11 residues. Germline V gives CDR1 SNHLY, CDR2 FYNNEI. The V end was cut by 3 bases, the J end by 6 bases, with 6 bases between. The CDR3 sequence is CASSEDLEQYF. CDR3 nucleotides: TGTGCCAGCAGTGAGGACCTCGAGCAGTACTTC.